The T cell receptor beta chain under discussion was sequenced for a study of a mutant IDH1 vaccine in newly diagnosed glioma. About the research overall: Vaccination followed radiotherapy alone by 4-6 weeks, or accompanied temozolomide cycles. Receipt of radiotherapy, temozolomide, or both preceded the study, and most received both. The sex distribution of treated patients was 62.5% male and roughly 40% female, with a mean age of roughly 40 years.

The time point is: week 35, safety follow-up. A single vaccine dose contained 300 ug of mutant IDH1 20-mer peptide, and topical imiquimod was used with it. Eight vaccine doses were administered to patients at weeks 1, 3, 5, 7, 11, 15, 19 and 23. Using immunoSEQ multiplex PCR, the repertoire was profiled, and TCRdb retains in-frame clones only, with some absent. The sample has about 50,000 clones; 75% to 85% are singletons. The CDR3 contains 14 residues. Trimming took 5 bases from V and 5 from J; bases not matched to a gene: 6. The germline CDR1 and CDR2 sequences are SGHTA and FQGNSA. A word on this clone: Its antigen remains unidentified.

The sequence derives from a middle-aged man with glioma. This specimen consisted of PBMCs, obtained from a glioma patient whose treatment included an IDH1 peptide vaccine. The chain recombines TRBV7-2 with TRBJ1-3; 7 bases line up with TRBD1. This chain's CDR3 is CASSPRDSRNTIYF. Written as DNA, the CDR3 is TGTGCCAGCAGCCCGAGGGACAGTCGAAACACCATATATTTT.